This T cell receptor beta chain was sequenced during a study of shared clonotypes between healthy human individuals. General observations from the study: Clonotype sharing among donors was thought likely to change with sequencing depth.

Method: immunoSEQ multiplex PCR; TCRdb's copy keeps in-frame clones and lacks some. The sample carries about 1.5 million clones, roughly 96% recorded once. As concerns this clone: What it binds is not known.

The CDR3 totals 16 residues. V and J are TRBV21-1 and TRBJ2-5; TRBD2 reflects the table's D call only, with no check against the DNA. TRBV21-1 is marked as a pseudogene. Sequenced sample: naive CD4+ T cells sorted from blood. Subset noted: CD45RA+ positively selected. The source of this sequence is a man aged 25 to 40 in good health. CDR3 nucleotides: TGTGCCAGCAGCACGGAAGGGACTAGAGAACAAGAGACCCAGTACTTC. It specifies CASSTEGTREQETQYF.